These T cell receptor beta chains were read from a single sample in a study of T cell repertoires in aging, cancer and after chemotherapy. TCRdb processed the multiplex PCR reads anew with MiXCR; each CDR3 protein has one entry. The table records several thousand distinct CDR3 sequences, 20% to 25% of them present only once. The source material was blood. All receptors come from a human donor with a blood cancer. The CDR3 runs from the conserved cysteine through the conserved F or W. D genes are given only for firm matches. Clone size appears in some rows only: once, few, many, or a class for an expanded clone.

V,J,D,size,DNA,CDR3
TRBV20-1,TRBJ2-5,.,few,TGCAGTGCCTTGGACCTGTCTACCCAAGAGACCCAGTACTTC,CSALDLSTQETQYF
TRBV12-3/TRBV12-4,TRBJ1-1,TRBD1,few,TGTGCCAGCAGCCGGGGACAGATGAACACTGAAGCTTTCTTT,CASSRGQMNTEAFF
TRBV20-1,TRBJ2-3,.,medium-sized,TGCAGTGCTCAGCGGTCAGATACGCAGTATTTT,CSAQRSDTQYF
TRBV7-2,TRBJ1-4,.,.,TGTGCCAGCAGCCGGTCAACTAATGAAAAACTGTTTTTT,CASSRSTNEKLFF
TRBV29-1,TRBJ2-3,TRBD1,.,TGCAGCGCCACGACCGGGACAGGGAGCACAGATACGCAGTATTTT,CSATTGTGSTDTQYF
TRBV6-5,TRBJ1-6,TRBD1,medium-sized,TGTGCCAGCAGTTACCGGACAGGGGGATTTTCACCCCTCCACTTT,CASSYRTGGFSPLHF
TRBV5-1,TRBJ2-7,TRBD2,.,TGCGCCAGCAGCTTGGCTAGCGGGGCCTCCTACGAGCAGTACTTC,CASSLASGASYEQYF
TRBV19,TRBJ1-3,TRBD1,medium-sized,TGTGCCAGTGCTGCCGGGACAGGGGATCGAAACACCATATATTTT,CASAAGTGDRNTIYF
TRBV19,TRBJ1-4,.,medium-sized,TGTGCCAGTAGTCACGGGGGATTCGGTGTAAAACTGTTTTTT,CASSHGGFGVKLFF
TRBV5-4,TRBJ1-3,.,once,TGTGCCAGCAGCTTTAACAGGGGAAACACCATATATTTT,CASSFNRGNTIYF
TRBV11-1,TRBJ2-3,TRBD2,large,TGTGCCAGCAGCGCTAGCGGGGATCGCACAGATACGCAGTATTTT,CASSASGDRTDTQYF
TRBV19,TRBJ1-1,.,few,TGTGCCAGTAAAAGGGACCCCAGGGGAACTGAAGCTTTCTTT,CASKRDPRGTEAFF
TRBV10-2,TRBJ2-2,.,.,TGCGCCAGCAGGCAGACAGGGAACACCGGGGAGCTGTTTTTT,CASRQTGNTGELFF
TRBV27,TRBJ2-2,TRBD1,medium-sized,TGTGCCAGCAGTTCGACAGGGCCTACCGGGGAGCTGTTTTTT,CASSSTGPTGELFF
TRBV10-3,TRBJ1-1,.,.,TGTGCCATCAGCCGGACGGGGGAGAACACTGAAGCTTTCTTT,CAISRTGENTEAFF
TRBV12-3/TRBV12-4,TRBJ2-5,.,medium-sized,TGTGCCAGCAGGGTTCCAGACATGGAGACCCAGTACTTC,CASRVPDMETQYF
TRBV19,TRBJ2-1,TRBD2,medium-sized,TGTGCCAGTAGTATGGACCCCGGGGGACTAGCGGCCAATGAGCAGTTCTTC,CASSMDPGGLAANEQFF
TRBV6-6,TRBJ1-2,TRBD1,medium-sized,TGTGCCAGCAGGGATGGACAGGGGAGCTATGGCTACACCTTC,CASRDGQGSYGYTF
TRBV5-1,TRBJ2-5,.,.,TGCGCCAGCAGCTCCAACGGGGCGGATCAAGAGACCCAGTACTTC,CASSSNGADQETQYF
TRBV11-2,TRBJ2-7,TRBD2,.,TGTGCCAGCAGCTTAGATTGGACTAGCTCGTACTTC,CASSLDWTSSYF
TRBV5-1,TRBJ1-2,.,few,TGCGCCAGCAGGATCGGCCAGGATGTTTACACCTTC,CASRIGQDVYTF
TRBV19,TRBJ2-3,.,large,TGTGCCAGTAGTACCGACAGGAAGAGTGCAGATACGCAGTATTTT,CASSTDRKSADTQYF
TRBV7-6,TRBJ2-2,.,medium-sized,TGTGCCAGCAGCTTAGCGGCTGCCGGGGAGCTGTTTTTT,CASSLAAAGELFF
TRBV7-9,TRBJ2-5,.,medium-sized,TGTGCCAGCAGCCCACCGAGGCCCGTTGAGACCCAGTACTTC,CASSPPRPVETQYF
TRBV15,TRBJ1-6,TRBD1,few,TGTGCCACCAGCAGGGACAGGGGAAATTCACCCCTCCACTTT,CATSRDRGNSPLHF
TRBV2,TRBJ1-4,.,.,TGTGCCAGCAGGGTCCGGGGCTTTGAAAAACTGTTTTTT,CASRVRGFEKLFF
TRBV5-4,TRBJ2-5,TRBD2,medium-sized,TGTGCCAGCAGCTTGGGACTAGCGGGGTTGAAGACCCAGTACTTC,CASSLGLAGLKTQYF
TRBV7-9,TRBJ2-7,.,.,TGTGCCAGCAGCCCCACCGGGACATCTACCTACGAGCAGTACTTC,CASSPTGTSTYEQYF
TRBV20-1,TRBJ2-7,TRBD2,.,TGCAGTGCTGGGACTAGCTTTGGGGGATACGAGCAGTACTTC,CSAGTSFGGYEQYF
TRBV2,TRBJ1-5,.,.,TGTGCCAGCAGTCACACACCAGGTCCCGATCAGCCCCAGCATTTT,CASSHTPGPDQPQHF
TRBV6-6,TRBJ1-2,.,medium-sized,TGTGCCAGCAGTCGGTTCCGGTCTAACTATGGCTACACCTTC,CASSRFRSNYGYTF
TRBV5-1,TRBJ2-5,.,.,TGCGCCAGCAAGCTAGCCCCTCAAGAGACCCAGTACTTC,CASKLAPQETQYF
TRBV29-1,TRBJ2-3,TRBD1,.,TGCAGCGTTGAGAGGACAGGGGTAACAGATACGCAGTATTTT,CSVERTGVTDTQYF
TRBV7-9,TRBJ1-6,TRBD1,medium-sized,TGTGCCAGCAGCCCCCGACAGGGAGAAAATTCACCCCTCCACTTT,CASSPRQGENSPLHF
TRBV6-6,TRBJ1-3,TRBD1,medium-sized,TGTGCCAGCAGTTACCTACAGGGGGGAAACACCATATATTTT,CASSYLQGGNTIYF
TRBV6-2/TRBV6-3,TRBJ1-2,.,medium-sized,TGTGCCAGCAGTTACTTGGGCGGAAACTATGGCTACACCTTC,CASSYLGGNYGYTF
TRBV7-2,TRBJ1-2,.,few,TGTGCCAGCAGCCCGGTCCGGAGGGGGGGCAACTATGGCTACACCTTC,CASSPVRRGGNYGYTF
TRBV18,TRBJ1-1,.,few,TGTGCCAGCTCACCACAGTCGTCCATGAACACTGAAGCTTTCTTT,CASSPQSSMNTEAFF
TRBV15,TRBJ2-2,TRBD1,large,TGTGCCACCAGCCAGGGACAGGGGCACGGGGAGCTGTTTTTT,CATSQGQGHGELFF
TRBV6-1,TRBJ1-2,TRBD1,medium-sized,TGTGCCAGCAGTGAATCTCAGGGGGCTATTAACTATGGCTACACCTTC,CASSESQGAINYGYTF
TRBV7-9,TRBJ1-4,TRBD1,medium-sized,TGTGCCAGCAGTCTGACAGGGCCAAATGAAAAACTGTTTTTT,CASSLTGPNEKLFF
TRBV30,TRBJ1-6,.,.,TGTGCCTACGCAAGCGGTTTGGGGGGGTTTTATAATTCACCCCTCCACTTT,CAYASGLGGFYNSPLHF
TRBV7-2,TRBJ2-7,.,.,TGTGCCAGCAGCCGGGACACGAGCTCCTACGAGCAGTACTTC,CASSRDTSSYEQYF
TRBV12-3/TRBV12-4,TRBJ1-2,TRBD1,few,TGTGCCAGCACCGATACAGGGGGCGCAGAAGGCTACACCTTC,CASTDTGGAEGYTF